This TCR beta chain was documented in a study of blood T cell repertoires in COVID-19. The protocol was immunoSEQ multiplex PCR, while the TCRdb copy is restricted to in-frame clones and leaves out a portion. The data show over 75,000 clones, 75% to 85% seen once. V was pared by 3 bases and J by 7 bases, with 6 bases of the junction left unmatched. Germline assignment: CDR1 SGHTA and CDR2 FQGTGA. The CDR3 sequence is 15 residues long. This clonotype was sampled from a woman in her 70s with acute or convalescent COVID-19. The sample consisted of peripheral blood. The rearrangement uses TRBV7-3 and TRBJ1-4; 9 positions agree with TRBD1. CDR3 sequence (DNA): TGTGCCAGCAGCTTCGGGGGACAGGGAGGTGAAAAACTGTTTTTT. It specifies CASSFGGQGGEKLFF. The full variable domain, with the rest looked up from reference TRBV7-3 and TRBJ1-4, is GAGVSQTPSNKVTEKGKYVELRCDPISGHTALYWYRQSLGQGPEFLIYFQGTGAADDSGLPNDRFFAVRPEGSVSTLKIQRTERGDSAVYLCASSFGGQGGEKLFFGSGTQLSVL.